This paragraph covers one T cell receptor (beta chain) sequence. Its cognate antigen is unknown. Germline CDR1 ENHRY, CDR2 SYGVKD. The CDR3 covers 17 residues. V was shortened by 4 bases and J by 2 bases, with 17 bases between the two germline ends. This specimen comes from a study of blood T cells in healthy people across ages. PCR was performed a second time for roughly 7 to 11 cycles using a sample-barcoded 5' primer and a J-beta primer mix. TCRdb fed the 5' RACE reads into MiXCR, producing one record per CDR3 protein. Of some 1.4 million distinct CDR3 sequences listed, 42% are singletons. Study results and limitations: Considered underestimates were the diversity estimates obtained from one million T cells.

In terms of origin and age, donors were healthy Caucasian individuals from Russia aged 6 to 90. The gene calls are TRBV10-3 and TRBJ2-2; D remains ambiguous. Sequenced input: blood. This sequence was found in a woman aged 18-29 years in good health. The CDR3 sequence is CAISAVESRQNTGELFF. Here the CDR3 DNA reads TGTGCCATCAGTGCAGTAGAGTCCCGGCAAAACACCGGGGAGCTGTTTTTT.